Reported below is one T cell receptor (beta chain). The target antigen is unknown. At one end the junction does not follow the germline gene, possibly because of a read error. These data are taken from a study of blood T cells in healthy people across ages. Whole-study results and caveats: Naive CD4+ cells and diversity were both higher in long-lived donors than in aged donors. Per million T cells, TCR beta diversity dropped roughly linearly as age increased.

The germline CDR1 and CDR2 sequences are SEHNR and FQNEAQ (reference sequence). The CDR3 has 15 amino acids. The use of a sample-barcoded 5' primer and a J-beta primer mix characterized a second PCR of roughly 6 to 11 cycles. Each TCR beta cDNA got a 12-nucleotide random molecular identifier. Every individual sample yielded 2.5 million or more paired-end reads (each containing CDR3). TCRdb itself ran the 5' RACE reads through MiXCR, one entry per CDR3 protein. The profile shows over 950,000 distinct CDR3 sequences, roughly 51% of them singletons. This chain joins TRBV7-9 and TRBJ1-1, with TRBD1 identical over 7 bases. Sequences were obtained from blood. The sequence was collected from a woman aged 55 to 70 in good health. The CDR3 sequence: CASSSGQPKNNEAFF. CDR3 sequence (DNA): TGTGCCAGCAGCTCGGGACAGCCAAAGAACAATGAAGCTTTCTTT.